Listed here are 20 T cell receptor beta chains from one sample, sequenced in a study of blood T cell repertoires in COVID-19 (dated by TCRdb to 2018 to 2020). The library was obtained by the immunoSEQ multiplex PCR assay. TCRdb took this table from immuneACCESS and kept in-frame rearrangements with V and J called. Such tables lack part of the clones; where checked against another copy, unresolved V genes explain under half of the gap, and the rest is unexplained. Counted in this sample were fewer than 450,000 clones; roughly 87% of them appeared once. Jointly, the top ten make up roughly 0.94% of the sample. Sequenced sample: PBMCs or T cells enriched from blood (not recorded which). The receptor source for this set is a woman under 40 who had recovered from COVID-19.

The gene calls are TRBV12-3 or TRBV12-4 and TRBJ1-6, with D unclear. Trimming took off 5 bases at V and 7 bases at J, with 9 bases between the two ends. CDR3 size: 13 residues. The CDR3 sequence is CASSPFSNSPLHF. The CDR3 DNA reads as TGTGCCAGCAGTCCCTTTTCGAATTCACCCCTCCACTTT.

The V and J genes are TRBV5-1 and TRBJ2-2, with a weak D call TRBD2 (6 bases). Between the trimmed V and J ends, which lost 0 bases and 6 bases, there was a span of 12 bases. The CDR3 runs 15 residues. Germline CDR1 is SGHRS and CDR2 is YFSETQ. The DNA of the CDR3 is TGCGCCAGCAGCTTGGAGGCGGGGAGCTCCGGGGAGCTGTTTTTT. Translating gives CASSLEAGSSGELFF.

V usage is TRBV7-6 and J usage is TRBJ1-6; 12 nucleotides agree with TRBD1. J lost 9 bases, V lost 0 bases, and 6 bases had no gene match. Looked up from germline, CDR1 is SGHVS and CDR2 is FNYEAQ. CDR3 length equals 17 residues. The CDR3 reads CASSLASGQGAFSPLHF. CDR3 coding DNA: TGTGCCAGCAGCTTAGCGTCGGGACAGGGGGCTTTTTCACCCCTCCACTTT.

This clone was counted a few times. The chain couples TRBV18 to TRBJ1-2, with D perhaps matching TRBD1 (6 bases). The germline V and J ends were trimmed by 9 bases and 4 bases, with 18 bases remaining between them. The CDR3 runs 14 residues. In germline, CDR1 is KGHSH, CDR2 LQKENI. The CDR3 DNA reads as TGTGCCAGTTCAGAGAACAGGGAAAGCTATGGCTACACCTTC. This encodes CASSENRESYGYTF.

The gene calls are TRBV6-2 or TRBV6-3 and TRBJ1-1; TRBD1 matches 10 bases. V dropped 5 bases and J dropped 4; count of bases not matched to a gene: 7. Per germline, CDR1 MNHEY and CDR2 SVGEGT. The CDR3 totals 15 residues. CDR3: CASSPGTGAGTEAFF. The DNA of the CDR3 is TGTGCCAGCAGTCCCGGGACAGGGGCCGGCACTGAAGCTTTCTTT.

V usage is TRBV7-2 and J usage is TRBJ2-5, with a tentative D call TRBD1 (5 bases). CDR1 and CDR2 from the germline V gene are SGHTA and FQGNSA. This CDR3 spans 15 amino acids. The V end lost 2 bases, the J end lost 5 bases, and 15 bases lay between the germline ends. The CDR3 loop is CASSLQVSGRETQYF. In DNA, the CDR3 is TGTGCCAGCAGCTTACAGGTTTCAGGGCGGGAGACCCAGTACTTC.

This clone was observed a single time. V and J are TRBV19 and TRBJ1-2; TRBD1 aligns across 7 bases. The CDR3 has 14 residues. Trimming took 7 bases from V and 0 from J; bases not matched to a gene: 5. Germline V gives CDR1 LNHDA, CDR2 SQIVND (reference sequence). The CDR3 bases are TGTGCCAGTACTAACAGGGGAGCTAACTATGGCTACACCTTC. Amino acid sequence: CASTNRGANYGYTF.

The chain recombines TRBV19 with TRBJ1-2; D perhaps matches TRBD1 (6 bases). Trimming stripped 1 base from V and 0 bases from J, with 12 bases between. The CDR3 contains 16 residues. CDR1 is LNHDA and CDR2 is SQIVND in the germline V gene (reference sequence). The CDR3 protein is CASSIGGTPANYGYTF. The CDR3 region has the DNA TGTGCCAGTAGTATAGGTGGGACACCAGCTAACTATGGCTACACCTTC.

The rearrangement links TRBV18 to TRBJ1-6; perhaps TRBD1 as D (6 bases). Germline-derived CDR1 and CDR2 are KGHSH and LQKENI. Trimming left V 0 bases short and J 7 bases short, with 10 bases between. CDR3 length equals 15 residues. CDR3 region: CASSPPSGGNSPLHF. CDR3 coding DNA: TGTGCCAGCTCACCACCATCTGGGGGCAATTCACCCCTCCACTTT.

The rearrangement uses TRBV6-5 and TRBJ1-2, with TRBD1 matching over 8 bases. The CDR3 length is 14 residues. Germline V lookup: CDR1 MNHEY, CDR2 SVGAGI. Germline trimming cut 5 bases from V and 2 bases from J; bases unmatched to any gene: 4. CDR3 sequence reads: CASSPRTGNYGYTF. In DNA form, the CDR3 reads TGTGCCAGCAGTCCCAGGACAGGGAACTATGGCTACACCTTC.

The gene calls are TRBV5-5 and TRBJ1-2; 9 nucleotides line up with TRBD1. The CDR3 has 15 residues. Germline assignment: CDR1 SGHKS and CDR2 YYEKEE (reference sequence). J was trimmed by 4 bases and V by 4 bases; bases with no gene match: 8. The CDR3 loop is CASSLGTGSAYGYTF. The DNA for the CDR3 is TGTGCCAGCAGCCTTGGGACAGGGTCGGCCTATGGCTACACCTTC.

Worth noting for this clone: The sample holds other DNA sequences that translate to the same CDR3. The chain carries TRBV30 and TRBJ1-5; the match to TRBD1 covers 10 bases. The CDR3 is made up of 16 amino acids. The J segment lost 2 bases and the V segment lost 3 bases, leaving 7 bases of the junction unmatched. Germline loops: CDR1 GTSNPN, CDR2 SVGIG (reference sequence). The CDR3 nucleotides read TGTGCCTGGAGCACAGGACAGGGGGTGGGCAATCAGCCCCAGCATTTT. This codes for CAWSTGQGVGNQPQHF.

In its sample, this clone was seen a few times. This chain connects TRBV19 to TRBJ1-1; 7 nucleotides match TRBD1. Trimming cost V 5 bases and J 0 bases; bases outside gene matches: 3. Germline V gene lookup returns CDR1 LNHDA and CDR2 SQIVND (reference sequence). There are 14 residues in the CDR3. The CDR3 region is CASSATGLNTEAFF. The CDR3 DNA sequence: TGTGCCAGTAGTGCGACAGGGTTGAACACTGAAGCTTTCTTT.

This rearrangement joins TRBV5-4 to TRBJ1-2, with 8 bases matching TRBD1. The V gene's germline CDR1 is SGHNT and CDR2 YYREEE (reference sequence). The CDR3 contains 12 residues. V gave up 4 bases and J gave up 7 bases; unmatched junction bases: 3. CDR3 residues: CASSEDRVGYTF. The DNA of the CDR3 is TGTGCCAGCAGCGAGGACAGGGTTGGCTACACCTTC.

This chain links TRBV7-2 with TRBJ1-2, with 9 bases matching TRBD1. The germline gives CDR1 SGHTA, CDR2 FQGNSA. The CDR3 spans 16 residues. The ends lost 1 base at V and 4 bases at J; junction bases unmatched: 7. The CDR3 is CASSLGGTGSTYGYTF. The CDR3 region has the DNA TGTGCCAGCAGCTTAGGTGGGACAGGGTCTACCTATGGCTACACCTTC.

The chain carries TRBV24-1 and TRBJ2-5, with a weak D call TRBD1 (6 bases). The CDR3 contains 14 residues. Germline V gives CDR1 KGHDR, CDR2 SFDVKD. V was shortened by 2 bases and J by 5 bases, with 11 bases between the two germline ends. The CDR3 is CATSDSGEGETQYF. The CDR3 DNA follows: TGTGCCACCAGTGATTCAGGGGAAGGGGAGACCCAGTACTTC.

The V gene is TRBV2, the J gene TRBJ2-5; D may be TRBD2 (6 bases). The V end was cut by 6 bases, the J end by 2 bases, with 13 bases between. Germline lookup yields CDR1 SNHLY and CDR2 FYNNEI. The CDR3 is 14 amino acids. The CDR3, as DNA: TGTGCCAGCAGCCCCGGGGGAAAACAAGAGACCCAGTACTTC. It yields the protein CASSPGGKQETQYF.

This rearrangement joins TRBV5-1 to TRBJ2-1; 9 nucleotides agree with TRBD1. Germline V gene sequence: CDR1 SGHRS, CDR2 YFSETQ. The CDR3 runs to 20 residues. V was clipped by 1 base and J by 7 bases; unmatched bases: 21. The chain's CDR3 is CASSLPPSPNRGLRANEQFF. The CDR3 DNA sequence: TGCGCCAGCAGCTTGCCCCCGAGCCCTAACAGGGGGCTAAGGGCGAATGAGCAGTTCTTC. Full variable domain (rest looked up from reference TRBV5-1 and TRBJ2-1): KAGVTQTPRYLIKTRGQQVTLSCSPISGHRSVSWYQQTPGQGLQFLFEYFSETQRNKGNFPGRFSGRQFSNSRSEMNVSTLELGDSALYLCASSLPPSPNRGLRANEQFFGPGTRLTVL.

The genes are TRBV7-9 and TRBJ2-1, with a weak D call TRBD1 (5 bases). The germline V gene encodes CDR1 SEHNR and CDR2 FQNEAQ (reference sequence). The CDR3 contains 17 residues. Trimming stripped 5 bases from V and 0 bases from J, with 17 bases between. CDR3 protein: CASSPRGRVSSYNEQFF. In DNA, the CDR3 is TGTGCCAGCAGCCCAAGGGGCCGGGTCAGCTCCTACAATGAGCAGTTCTTC.

The chain's CDR3 is CASSQTGDGYTF. CDR3 sequence (DNA): TGTGCCAGCAGCCAGACGGGGGATGGCTACACCTTC. The J gene is TRBJ1-2, the V gene TRBV28; possible D gene TRBD1, 5 bases. The V end lost 6 bases, the J end lost 6 bases, and 11 bases lay between the germline ends. The CDR3 runs to 12 residues. Germline loops: CDR1 MDHEN, CDR2 SYDVKM.